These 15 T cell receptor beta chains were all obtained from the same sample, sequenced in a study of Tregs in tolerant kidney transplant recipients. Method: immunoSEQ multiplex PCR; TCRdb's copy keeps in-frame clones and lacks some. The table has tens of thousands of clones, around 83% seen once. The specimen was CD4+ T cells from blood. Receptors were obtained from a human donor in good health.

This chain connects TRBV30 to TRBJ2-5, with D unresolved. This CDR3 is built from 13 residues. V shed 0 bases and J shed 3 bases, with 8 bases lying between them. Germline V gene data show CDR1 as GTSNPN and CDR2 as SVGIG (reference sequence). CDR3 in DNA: TGTGCCTGGAGTGTCAGACTGGAAGAGACCCAGTACTTC. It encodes CAWSVRLEETQYF.

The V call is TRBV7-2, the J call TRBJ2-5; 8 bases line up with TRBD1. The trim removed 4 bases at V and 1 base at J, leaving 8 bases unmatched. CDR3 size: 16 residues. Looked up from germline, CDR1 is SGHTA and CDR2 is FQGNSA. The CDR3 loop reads CASSSRTGWGQETQYF. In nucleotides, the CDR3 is TGTGCCAGCAGCTCGCGGACAGGGTGGGGCCAAGAGACCCAGTACTTC.

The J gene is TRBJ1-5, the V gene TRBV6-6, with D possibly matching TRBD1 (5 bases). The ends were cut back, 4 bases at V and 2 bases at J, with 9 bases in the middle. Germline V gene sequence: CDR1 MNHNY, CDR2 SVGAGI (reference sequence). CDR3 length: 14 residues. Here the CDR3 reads CASSWGIGNQPQHF. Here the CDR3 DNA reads TGTGCCAGCAGTTGGGGGATCGGCAATCAGCCCCAGCATTTT.

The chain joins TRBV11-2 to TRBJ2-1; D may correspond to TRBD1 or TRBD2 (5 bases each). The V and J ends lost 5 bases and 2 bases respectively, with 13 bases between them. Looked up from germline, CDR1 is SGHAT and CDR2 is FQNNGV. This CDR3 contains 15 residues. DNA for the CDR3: TGTGCCAGCAGCCCGTTGAGGGGCCCCTACAATGAGCAGTTCTTC. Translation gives CASSPLRGPYNEQFF.

The CDR3 DNA is TGTGCCAGCACCCTGGGGTACACCGGGGAGCTGTTTTTT. Its protein is CASTLGYTGELFF. V is TRBV5-4 and J is TRBJ2-2, with D hard to call. This CDR3 region has 13 residues. Germline V gene sequence: CDR1 SGHNT, CDR2 YYREEE (reference sequence). V was shortened by 6 bases and J by 3 bases, with 9 bases between the two germline ends.

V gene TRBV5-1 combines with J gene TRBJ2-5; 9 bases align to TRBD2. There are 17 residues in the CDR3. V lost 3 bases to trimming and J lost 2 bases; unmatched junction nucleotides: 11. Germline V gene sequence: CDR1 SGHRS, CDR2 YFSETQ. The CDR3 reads CASSSGLARPSQETQYF. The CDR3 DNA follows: TGCGCCAGCAGCTCCGGACTAGCGAGACCCTCTCAAGAGACCCAGTACTTC.

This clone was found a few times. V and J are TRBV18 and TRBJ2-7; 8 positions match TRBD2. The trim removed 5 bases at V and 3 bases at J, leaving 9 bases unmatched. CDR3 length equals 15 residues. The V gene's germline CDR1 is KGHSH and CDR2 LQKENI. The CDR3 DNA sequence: TGTGCCAGCTCAAAGGAAGCGGGAGCATTCTACGAGCAGTACTTC. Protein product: CASSKEAGAFYEQYF.

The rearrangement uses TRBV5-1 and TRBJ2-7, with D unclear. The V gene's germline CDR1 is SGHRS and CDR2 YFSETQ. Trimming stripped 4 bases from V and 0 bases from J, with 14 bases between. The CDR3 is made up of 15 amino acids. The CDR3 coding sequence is TGCGCCAGCAGCCAGAGGCCCCACTACTCCTACGAGCAGTACTTC. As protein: CASSQRPHYSYEQYF. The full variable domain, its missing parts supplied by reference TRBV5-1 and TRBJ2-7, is KAGVTQTPRYLIKTRGQQVTLSCSPISGHRSVSWYQQTPGQGLQFLFEYFSETQRNKGNFPGRFSGRQFSNSRSEMNVSTLELGDSALYLCASSQRPHYSYEQYFGPGTRLTVT.

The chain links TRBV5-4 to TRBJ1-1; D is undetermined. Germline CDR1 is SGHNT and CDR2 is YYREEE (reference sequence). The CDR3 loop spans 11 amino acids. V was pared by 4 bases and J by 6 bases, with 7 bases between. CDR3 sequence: CASSKDAEAFF. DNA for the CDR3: TGTGCCAGCAGCAAGGACGCTGAAGCTTTCTTT.

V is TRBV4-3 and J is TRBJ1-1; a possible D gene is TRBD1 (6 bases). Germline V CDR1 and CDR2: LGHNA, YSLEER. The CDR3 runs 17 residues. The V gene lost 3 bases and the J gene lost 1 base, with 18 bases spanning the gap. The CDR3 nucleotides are TGCGCCAGCAGCCAGGGTCTACCGGGACATACGAACACTGAAGCTTTCTTT. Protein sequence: CASSQGLPGHTNTEAFF.

CDR3 in DNA: TGTGCCAGCAGCGTCCGGGACAGGAAGAAAAACATTCAGTACTTC. Amino acid sequence: CASSVRDRKKNIQYF. The rearrangement joins TRBV5-4 to TRBJ2-4; 8 nucleotides agree with TRBD1. The CDR3 spans 15 residues. The germline CDR1 and CDR2 sequences are SGHNT and YYREEE (reference sequence). V shed 4 bases and J 4 bases; nucleotides not matched to a gene: 7.

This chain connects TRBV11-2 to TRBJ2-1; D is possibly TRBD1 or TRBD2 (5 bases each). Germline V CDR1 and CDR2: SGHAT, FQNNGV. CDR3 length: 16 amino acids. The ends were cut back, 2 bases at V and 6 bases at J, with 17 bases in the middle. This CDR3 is CASSLHPGPSGNEQFF. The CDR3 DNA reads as TGTGCCAGCAGCTTACATCCGGGACCCTCGGGCAATGAGCAGTTCTTC. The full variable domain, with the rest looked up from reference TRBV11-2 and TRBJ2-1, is EAGVAQSPRYKIIEKRQSVAFWCNPISGHATLYWYQQILGQGPKLLIQFQNNGVVDDSQLPKDRFSAERLKGVDSTLKIQPAKLEDSAVYLCASSLHPGPSGNEQFFGPGTRLTVL.

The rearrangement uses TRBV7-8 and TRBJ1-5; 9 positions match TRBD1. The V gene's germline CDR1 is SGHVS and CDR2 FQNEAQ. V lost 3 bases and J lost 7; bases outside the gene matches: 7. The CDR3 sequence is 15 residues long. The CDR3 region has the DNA TGTGCCAGCAGCTTTCGACAGGGGGTATGGCAGCCCCAGCATTTT. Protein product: CASSFRQGVWQPQHF.

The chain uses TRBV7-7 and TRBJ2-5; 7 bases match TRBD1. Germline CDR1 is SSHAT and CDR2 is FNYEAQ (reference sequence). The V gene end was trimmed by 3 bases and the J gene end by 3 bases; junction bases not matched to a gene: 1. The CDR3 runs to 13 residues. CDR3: CASSFGTEETQYF. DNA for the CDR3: TGTGCCAGCAGCTTTGGGACAGAAGAGACCCAGTACTTC. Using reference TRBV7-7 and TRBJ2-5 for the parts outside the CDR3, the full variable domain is GAGVSQSPRYKVTKRGQDVTLRCDPISSHATLYWYQQALGQGPEFLTYFNYEAQPDKSGLPSDRFSAERPEGSISTLTIQRTEQRDSAMYRCASSFGTEETQYFGPGTRLLVL.

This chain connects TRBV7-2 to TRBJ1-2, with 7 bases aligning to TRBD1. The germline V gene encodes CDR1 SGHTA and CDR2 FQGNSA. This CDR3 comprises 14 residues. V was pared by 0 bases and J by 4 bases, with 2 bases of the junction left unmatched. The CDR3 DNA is TGTGCCAGCAGCTTAGCCAGGGGGGCCTATGGCTACACCTTC. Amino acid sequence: CASSLARGAYGYTF.